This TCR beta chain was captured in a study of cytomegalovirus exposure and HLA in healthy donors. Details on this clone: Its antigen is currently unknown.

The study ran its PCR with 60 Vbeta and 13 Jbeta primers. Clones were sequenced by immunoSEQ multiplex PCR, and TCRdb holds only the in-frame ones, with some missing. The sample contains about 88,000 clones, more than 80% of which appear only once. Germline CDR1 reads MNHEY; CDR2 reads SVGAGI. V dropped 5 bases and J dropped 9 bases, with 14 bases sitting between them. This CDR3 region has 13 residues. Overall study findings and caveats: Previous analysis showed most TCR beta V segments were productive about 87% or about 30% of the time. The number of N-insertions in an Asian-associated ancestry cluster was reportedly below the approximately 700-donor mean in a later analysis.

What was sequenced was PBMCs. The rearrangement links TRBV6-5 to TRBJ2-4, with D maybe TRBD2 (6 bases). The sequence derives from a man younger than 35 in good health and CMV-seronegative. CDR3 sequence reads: CASSGPGRGIQYF. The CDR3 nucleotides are TGTGCCAGCAGTGGCCCGGGGCGGGGCATTCAGTACTTC.